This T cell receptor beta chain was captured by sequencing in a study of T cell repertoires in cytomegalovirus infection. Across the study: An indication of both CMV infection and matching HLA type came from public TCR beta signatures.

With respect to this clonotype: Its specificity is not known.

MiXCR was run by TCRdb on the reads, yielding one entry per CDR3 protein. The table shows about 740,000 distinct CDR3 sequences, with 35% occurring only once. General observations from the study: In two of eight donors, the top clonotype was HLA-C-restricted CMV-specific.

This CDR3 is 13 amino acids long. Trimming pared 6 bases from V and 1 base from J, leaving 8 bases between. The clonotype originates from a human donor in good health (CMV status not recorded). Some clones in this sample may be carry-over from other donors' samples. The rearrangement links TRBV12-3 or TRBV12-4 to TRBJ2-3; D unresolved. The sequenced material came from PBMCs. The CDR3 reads CASRLRGTDTQYF. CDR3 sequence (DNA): TGTGCCAGCAGATTACGGGGCACAGATACGCAGTATTTT.